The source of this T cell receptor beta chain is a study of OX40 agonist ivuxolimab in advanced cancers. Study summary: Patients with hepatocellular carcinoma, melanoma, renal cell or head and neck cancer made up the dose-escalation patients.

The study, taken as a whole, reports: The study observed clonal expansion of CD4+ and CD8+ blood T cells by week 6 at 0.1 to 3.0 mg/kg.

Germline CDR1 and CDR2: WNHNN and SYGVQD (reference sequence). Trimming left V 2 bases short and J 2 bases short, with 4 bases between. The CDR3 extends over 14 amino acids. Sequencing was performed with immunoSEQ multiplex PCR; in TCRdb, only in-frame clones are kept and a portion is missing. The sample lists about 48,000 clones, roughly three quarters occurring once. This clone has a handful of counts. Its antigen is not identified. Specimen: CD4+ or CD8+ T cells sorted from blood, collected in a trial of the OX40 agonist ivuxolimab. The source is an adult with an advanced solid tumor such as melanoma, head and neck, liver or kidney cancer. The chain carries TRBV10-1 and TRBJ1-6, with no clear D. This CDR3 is CASSEAPYNSPLHF. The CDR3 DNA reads TGCGCCAGCAGTGAGGCTCCCTATAATTCACCCCTCCACTTT.